Presented here are 21 T cell receptor beta chains from one specimen sequenced in a study of blood T cell repertoires in COVID-19. Generated by immunoSEQ multiplex PCR, the TCRdb table keeps only in-frame clones and is missing some. The table has over 150,000 clones, roughly 90% seen once. Sequenced input: peripheral blood. These receptors were taken from a man between 45 and 60 years old with COVID-19, enrolled during active disease.

The rearrangement links TRBV7-9 to TRBJ1-1; TRBD1 agrees at 12 bases. The CDR3 runs 15 residues. Germline loops: CDR1 SEHNR, CDR2 FQNEAQ (reference sequence). J lost 3 bases, V lost 5 bases, and 4 bases had no gene match. The CDR3 DNA sequence: TGTGCCAGCAGCGGGGGACAGGGGGCGGACACTGAAGCTTTCTTT. Translation: CASSGGQGADTEAFF.

CDR3 amino acids: CASRAAAGWDYGYTF. CDR3 in DNA: TGTGCCAGCAGGGCGGCGGCAGGGTGGGACTATGGCTACACCTTC. This sequence joins TRBV28 and TRBJ1-2; D may be TRBD1 (5 bases). The germline V gene encodes CDR1 MDHEN and CDR2 SYDVKM. V was clipped by 6 bases and J by 3 bases, with 17 bases between them. This CDR3 is built from 15 residues.

This clone was seen more than once but under ten times. V and J are TRBV19 and TRBJ2-2; TRBD1 matches 11 bases. The CDR3 totals 17 residues. V was clipped by 7 bases and J by 2 bases; unmatched bases: 9. From germline, CDR1 is LNHDA and CDR2 SQIVND (reference sequence). The CDR3 nucleotides read TGTGCCAGTACCCTGTTCGGACAGGGGGCTAACACCGGGGAGCTGTTTTTT. Its translation: CASTLFGQGANTGELFF. The full variable domain, completed using reference TRBV19 and TRBJ2-2, is DGGITQSPKYLFRKEGQNVTLSCEQNLNHDAMYWYRQDPGQGLRLIYYSQIVNDFQKGDIAEGYSVSREKKESFPLTVTSAQKNPTAFYLCASTLFGQGANTGELFFGEGSRLTVL.

The sample holds a few counts of this clone. The J gene is TRBJ1-4, the V gene TRBV5-1; maybe TRBD1 (5 bases). Trimming shortened V by 0 bases and J by 8 bases, and 14 bases separated the two germline ends. Germline assignment: CDR1 SGHRS and CDR2 YFSETQ. This CDR3 spans 15 amino acids. CDR3 DNA sequence: TGCGCCAGCAGCTTGGCAGGCAGGGCGGGAGAAAAACTGTTTTTT. Encoded protein: CASSLAGRAGEKLFF.

The rearrangement joins TRBV6-5 to TRBJ1-1; D may be TRBD1 (5 bases). Looked up from germline, CDR1 is MNHEY and CDR2 is SVGAGI. The CDR3 consists of 13 residues. Between the trimmed V and J ends, which lost 2 bases and 3 bases, there was a span of 7 bases. The CDR3, as DNA: TGTGCCAGCAGTTACGGACAAGACACTGAAGCTTTCTTT. Its translation is CASSYGQDTEAFF.

This CDR3 is CASSLLAGDVIGNEQFF. As DNA, the CDR3 is TGCGCCAGCAGTTTATTAGCGGGAGACGTAATAGGCAATGAGCAGTTCTTC. The chain joins TRBV5-1 to TRBJ2-1, with 9 bases lining up with TRBD2. CDR1 is SGHRS and CDR2 is YFSETQ in the germline V gene. With V trimmed by 5 bases and J by 6 bases, 15 bases remained unmatched. CDR3 size: 17 residues.

This clone showed up just once. V is TRBV11-2 and J is TRBJ2-4; D may be TRBD2 (7 bases). This CDR3 has 16 amino acids. The V end lost 2 bases, the J end lost 1 base, and 12 bases lay between the germline ends. CDR1 and CDR2 (germline): SGHAT, FQNNGV. The CDR3 region has the DNA TGTGCCAGCAGCTTACGGGGGGCCGGGGCCAAAAACATTCAGTACTTC. Translation: CASSLRGAGAKNIQYF.

J is TRBJ2-7 and V is TRBV3-1 (or the pseudogene TRBV3-2), with 7 bases lining up with TRBD1. The germline gives CDR1 LGHDT, CDR2 YNNKEL (reference sequence). The CDR3 is 15 residues long. Trimming cost V 3 bases and J 2 bases; bases outside gene matches: 7. In nucleotides, the CDR3 is TGTGCCAGCAGCCAGGTCGGGACAGACCCCTACGAGCAGTACTTC. It translates to CASSQVGTDPYEQYF.

This chain links TRBV14 with TRBJ2-7, with 11 bases aligning to TRBD1. Germline V lookup: CDR1 SGHDN, CDR2 FVKESK. V lost 4 bases to trimming and J lost 0 bases; unmatched junction nucleotides: 11. The CDR3 has 18 residues. CDR3 nucleotides: TGTGCCAGCAGCCCCCGGACAGGGGGCCGTTTAAGCTCCTACGAGCAGTACTTC. This encodes CASSPRTGGRLSSYEQYF. Full variable domain (rest looked up from reference TRBV14 and TRBJ2-7): EAGVTQFPSHSVIEKGQTVTLRCDPISGHDNLYWYRRVMGKEIKFLLHFVKESKQDESGMPNNRFLAERTGGTYSTLKVQPAELEDSGVYFCASSPRTGGRLSSYEQYFGPGTRLTVT.

The genes are TRBV6-6 and TRBJ2-1; 7 bases fit TRBD2. The CDR3 is 14 amino acids. The V gene's germline CDR1 is MNHNY and CDR2 SVGAGI (reference sequence). V lost 7 bases, J lost 7 bases, and 10 bases stayed unmatched. The DNA for the CDR3 is TGTGCCAGCAACCAACGGGGGAGGGCTAATGAGCAGTTCTTC. Amino acid sequence: CASNQRGRANEQFF.

This sequence joins TRBV5-1 and TRBJ1-2; D is unclear. Germline V gene lookup returns CDR1 SGHRS and CDR2 YFSETQ. V was trimmed by 0 bases and J by 8 bases, leaving 8 bases between them. CDR3 length equals 12 residues. CDR3 in amino acids: CASSLERGGYTF. Here the CDR3 DNA reads TGCGCCAGCAGCTTGGAGCGGGGAGGCTACACCTTC.

The V gene is TRBV7-9, the J gene TRBJ2-3; a weak D match, TRBD1 (5 bases). The V gene lost 3 bases and the J gene lost 6 bases, with 13 bases spanning the gap. Germline V CDR1 and CDR2: SEHNR, FQNEAQ (reference sequence). This CDR3 comprises 14 residues. The CDR3 DNA sequence: TGTGCCAGCAGCTTGGCAGGGCGAGCGGATACGCAGTATTTT. Translation gives CASSLAGRADTQYF.

The chain is built from TRBV19 and TRBJ2-2; D not resolved. The CDR3 has 17 residues. CDR1 and CDR2 from the germline V gene are LNHDA and SQIVND (reference sequence). V was cut by 2 bases and J by 3 bases, with 16 bases left in between. DNA of the CDR3: TGTGCCAGTAGTATAAAGATTGGCGGCTTTGACACCGGGGAGCTGTTTTTT. Translated: CASSIKIGGFDTGELFF.

The chain employs TRBV5-4 and TRBJ2-1; 11 bases agree with TRBD2. CDR3 size: 17 residues. J lost 9 bases, V lost 4 bases, and 15 bases had no gene match. The germline gives CDR1 SGHNT, CDR2 YYREEE (reference sequence). The CDR3 nucleotides read TGTGCCAGCAGCCTAGGAAGTAGCGGGGGGGCTTTTGGTGAGCAGTTCTTC. Translating gives CASSLGSSGGAFGEQFF.

This clone has just a few counts. V is TRBV7-9 and J is TRBJ2-7; D unclear. CDR1 and CDR2 (germline): SEHNR, FQNEAQ (reference sequence). The CDR3 spans 12 residues. The germline V and J ends were trimmed by 5 bases and 3 bases, with 8 bases remaining between them. DNA for the CDR3: TGTGCCAGCAGCCCGGCGGACTACGAGCAGTACTTC. Protein sequence: CASSPADYEQYF.

The chain is built from TRBV6-4 and TRBJ1-5; 8 bases line up with TRBD1. This CDR3 is built from 14 residues. In germline, CDR1 is MRHNA, CDR2 SNTAGT. V was pared by 4 bases and J by 6 bases, with 5 bases of the junction left unmatched. The CDR3 loop reads CASSADRVPQPQHF. The CDR3 DNA reads as TGTGCCAGCAGTGCGGACAGGGTACCTCAGCCCCAGCATTTT.

This chain links TRBV4-3 with TRBJ2-7; D is unresolved. In germline, CDR1 is LGHNA, CDR2 YSLEER. The V and J ends lost 4 bases and 2 bases respectively, with 21 bases between them. This CDR3 region has 17 residues. The CDR3 here is CASSLLIPTARTYEQYF. The CDR3 region has the DNA TGCGCCAGCAGCCTTCTTATCCCAACAGCTCGAACCTACGAGCAGTACTTC.

The CDR3 sequence is CASSVAPDRGHYGYTF. The CDR3 bases are TGTGCCAGCAGCGTAGCCCCGGACAGGGGACACTATGGCTACACCTTC. The chain couples TRBV9 to TRBJ1-2; TRBD1 matches at 9 bases. Germline V lookup: CDR1 SGDLS, CDR2 YYNGEE. Trimming took 0 bases from V and 3 from J; bases not matched to a gene: 6. CDR3 length: 16 residues.

V and J are TRBV7-9 and TRBJ2-1; 10 bases are shared with TRBD2. Germline CDR1 is SEHNR and CDR2 is FQNEAQ (reference sequence). V shed 2 bases, J shed 3 bases, and the junction held 7 bases outside the gene matches. The CDR3 sequence is 17 residues long. The chain's CDR3 is CASSLNLAGVNYNEQFF. Written as DNA, the CDR3 is TGTGCCAGCAGCTTAAATCTAGCGGGAGTTAACTACAATGAGCAGTTCTTC. The full variable domain, rest sourced from reference TRBV7-9 and TRBJ2-1, is DTGVSQNPRHKITKRGQNVTFRCDPISEHNRLYWYRQTLGQGPEFLTYFQNEAQLEKSRLLSDRFSAERPKGSFSTLEIQRTEQGDSAMYLCASSLNLAGVNYNEQFFGPGTRLTVL.

In this sample, this clone turned up many times. This chain connects TRBV7-6 to TRBJ2-7, with TRBD1 as a possible D gene (6 bases). Germline CDR1 is SGHVS and CDR2 is FNYEAQ. The CDR3 is made up of 15 amino acids. The ends were cut back, 0 bases at V and 2 bases at J, with 11 bases in the middle. CDR3 nucleotides: TGTGCCAGCAGCTTAGCCTCGGACAGCACCTACGAGCAGTACTTC. Translation gives CASSLASDSTYEQYF.

The chain carries TRBV3-1 (or the pseudogene TRBV3-2) and TRBJ1-3; a weak D match, TRBD1 (6 bases). The CDR3 covers 15 residues. Trimming stripped 5 bases from V and 3 bases from J, with 14 bases between. CDR1 LGHDT and CDR2 YNNKEL come from the germline V gene (reference sequence). CDR3 sequence: CASSGRQAIGNTIYF. CDR3 DNA: TGTGCCAGCAGCGGGCGACAGGCAATTGGAAACACCATATATTTT.